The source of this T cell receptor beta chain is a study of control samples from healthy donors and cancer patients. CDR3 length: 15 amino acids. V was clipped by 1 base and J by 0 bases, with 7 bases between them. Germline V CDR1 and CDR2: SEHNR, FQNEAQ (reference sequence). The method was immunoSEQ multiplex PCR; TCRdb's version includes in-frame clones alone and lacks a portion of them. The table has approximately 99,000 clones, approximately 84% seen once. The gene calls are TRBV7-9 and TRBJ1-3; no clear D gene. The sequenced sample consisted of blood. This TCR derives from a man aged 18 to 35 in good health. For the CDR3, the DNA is TGTGCCAGCAGCTTAGGCGGGCTCTCTGGAAACACCATATATTTT. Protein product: CASSLGGLSGNTIYF.